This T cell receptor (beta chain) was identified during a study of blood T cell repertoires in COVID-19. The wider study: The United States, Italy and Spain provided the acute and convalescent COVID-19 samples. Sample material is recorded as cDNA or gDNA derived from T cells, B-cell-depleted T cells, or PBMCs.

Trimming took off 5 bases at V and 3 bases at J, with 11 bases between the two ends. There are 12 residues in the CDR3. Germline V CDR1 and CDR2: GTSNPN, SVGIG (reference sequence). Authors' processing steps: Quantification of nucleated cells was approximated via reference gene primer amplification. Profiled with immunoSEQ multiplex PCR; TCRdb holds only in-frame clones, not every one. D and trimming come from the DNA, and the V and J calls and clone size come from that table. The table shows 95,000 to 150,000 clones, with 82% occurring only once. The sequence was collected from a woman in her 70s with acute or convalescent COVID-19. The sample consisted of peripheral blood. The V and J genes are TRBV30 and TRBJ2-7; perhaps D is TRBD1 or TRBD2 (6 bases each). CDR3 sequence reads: CAWGGPYYEQYF. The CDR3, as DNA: TGTGCCTGGGGGGGGCCCTACTACGAGCAGTACTTC.